Sequencing of this TCR beta chain was carried out in a study of T cell changes during pregnancy in multiple sclerosis. The CDR3 spans 15 residues. Germline loops: CDR1 SGHTA, CDR2 FQGNSA. Between the trimmed V and J ends, which lost 0 bases and 2 bases, there was a span of 11 bases. The assay was immunoSEQ multiplex PCR, and TCRdb's table has in-frame clones only and misses some. The top ten clones hold 0.55% to 0.7% of a sample with over 35,000 clones, 90% of them seen once. The V and J genes are TRBV7-2 and TRBJ2-7, with a tentative D call TRBD2 (5 bases). This clonotype was sampled from a female donor with multiple sclerosis, enrolled in a pregnancy study. Material: CD4+ T cells from peripheral blood mononuclear cells, obtained in the second trimester of pregnancy. The CDR3 here is CASSLAASRTYEQYF. As DNA, the CDR3 is TGTGCCAGCAGCTTAGCGGCTAGCCGGACCTACGAGCAGTACTTC.